This TCR beta chain was recorded in a study of response to subunit inactivated influenza vaccine. TCRdb passed the RT-PCR reads through MiXCR, listing each CDR3 protein once. This sample has over 300,000 distinct CDR3 sequences, with about a fifth found just once. Study findings and constraints: Every seasonal influenza vaccination brings in few new T cells, the authors suggested.

About this clonotype itself: Antigen specificity is unknown.

The CDR3 sequence is 15 residues long. V lost 5 bases to trimming and J lost 1 base, with 13 bases between them. The chain uses TRBV12-3 or TRBV12-4 and TRBJ2-3; a possible D gene is TRBD1 (5 bases). The clonotype was recovered from a man aged 50 to 69 who received an inactivated influenza vaccine. The source was PBMCs from blood, collected roughly 20 months after vaccination. This CDR3 reads CASSVTEFRTDTQYF. The CDR3 DNA sequence: TGTGCCAGCAGTGTGACAGAGTTCCGCACAGATACGCAGTATTTT.